The 14 T cell receptor beta chains given below trace back to one sample, sequenced in a study of blood T cell repertoires in COVID-19. Method: immunoSEQ multiplex PCR; TCRdb's copy keeps in-frame clones and lacks some. The sample carries tens of thousands of clones, 83% recorded once. Sequencing was carried out using peripheral blood. The receptors were gathered from a man between 25 and 39 years old with COVID-19, enrolled during active disease.

The chain recombines TRBV10-3 with TRBJ2-6, with 7 bases lining up with TRBD1. The CDR3 has 17 amino acids. The V gene end was trimmed by 7 bases and the J gene end by 2 bases; junction bases not matched to a gene: 11. Germline V gives CDR1 ENHRY, CDR2 SYGVKD. CDR3 protein: CAITEGATGAGANVLTF. The CDR3 DNA sequence: TGTGCCATCACCGAGGGGGCTACAGGGGCTGGGGCCAACGTCCTGACTTTC.

The chain recombines TRBV7-9 with TRBJ2-1; 7 nucleotides line up with TRBD1. There are 12 residues in the CDR3. Looked up from germline, CDR1 is SEHNR and CDR2 is FQNEAQ (reference sequence). The V segment lost 7 bases and the J segment 5 bases; nucleotides outside the gene matches: 2. CDR3 region: CASTTGDNEQFF. The DNA for the CDR3 is TGTGCCAGCACTACAGGGGACAATGAGCAGTTCTTC.

The chain recombines TRBV10-1 with TRBJ1-6, with TRBD1 as a possible D gene (5 bases). CDR3 length: 12 amino acids. Trimming shortened V by 3 bases and J by 8 bases, and 5 bases separated the two germline ends. Per the germline V gene, CDR1 is WNHNN and CDR2 is SYGVQD (reference sequence). CDR3 in DNA: TGCGCCAGCAGTGAAGGGGATTCACCCCTCCACTTT. It encodes CASSEGDSPLHF.

This chain connects TRBV5-1 to TRBJ1-1; the match to TRBD1 covers 11 bases. The germline V gene encodes CDR1 SGHRS and CDR2 YFSETQ. J lost 0 bases, V lost 1 base, and 11 bases had no gene match. CDR3 length equals 19 residues. CDR3 protein: CASSLTPGDRGRMNTEAFF. The CDR3 coding sequence is TGCGCCAGCAGCTTGACGCCCGGGGACAGGGGGAGAATGAACACTGAAGCTTTCTTT.

The rearrangement links TRBV5-1 to TRBJ2-5; D remains unclear. The germline gives CDR1 SGHRS, CDR2 YFSETQ. V lost 0 bases to trimming and J lost 1 base, with 4 bases between them. The CDR3 has 13 residues. CDR3 nucleotide sequence: TGCGCCAGCAGCTTGGGACTCCAAGAGACCCAGTACTTC. It encodes CASSLGLQETQYF.

This clone was seen a single time. The chain has TRBV12-3 or TRBV12-4 and TRBJ1-5; TRBD1 matches 7 bases. V shed 6 bases, J shed 5 bases, and the junction held 4 bases outside the gene matches. The CDR3 covers 13 residues. The chain's CDR3 is CASSDRADQPQHF. The CDR3 DNA reads TGTGCCAGCAGCGACAGGGCCGATCAGCCCCAGCATTTT.

This clone was observed a handful of times. CDR3 bases: TGTGCCAGCAGCCAGAAAAGGAGTGGTTCACCCCTCCACTTT. It translates to CASSQKRSGSPLHF. The V gene is TRBV3-1 (or the pseudogene TRBV3-2), the J gene TRBJ1-6; no reliable D call. Germline values: CDR1 LGHDT, CDR2 YNNKEL (reference sequence). The CDR3 length is 14 residues. The ends were cut back, 3 bases at V and 9 bases at J, with 12 bases in the middle.

The chain employs TRBV19 and TRBJ2-3; 7 nucleotides align to TRBD2. The germline CDR1 and CDR2 sequences are LNHDA and SQIVND (reference sequence). The CDR3 spans 15 residues. V gave up 5 bases and J gave up 4 bases; unmatched junction bases: 9. The CDR3 nucleotides are TGTGCCAGTAGTTGGGCGGGAGCTTTGTCAGATACGCAGTATTTT. This translates into CASSWAGALSDTQYF.

V is TRBV18 and J is TRBJ2-4, with TRBD1 matching over 12 bases. The CDR3 is 16 residues long. V trimming: 4 bases; J trimming: 7 bases; junction bases outside the gene matches: 8. CDR1 is KGHSH and CDR2 is LQKENI in the germline V gene. As DNA, the CDR3 is TGTGCCAGCTCACAGGGGACAGGGGGCTTGTCGAACATTCAGTACTTC. Its protein product is CASSQGTGGLSNIQYF.

The chain uses TRBV29-1 and TRBJ2-1; D uncertain. The germline V and J ends were trimmed by 5 bases and 4 bases, with 12 bases remaining between them. CDR3 length: 13 residues. Germline V gene sequence: CDR1 SQVTM, CDR2 ANQGSEA. This CDR3 is CSVNTISYNEQFF. CDR3 nucleotide sequence: TGCAGCGTTAACACTATCTCGTACAATGAGCAGTTCTTC.

V gene TRBV6-4 combines with J gene TRBJ1-4, with D perhaps TRBD1 (6 bases). V shed 5 bases and J shed 3 bases, with 10 bases lying between them. This CDR3 is 14 amino acids long. CDR1 MRHNA and CDR2 SNTAGT come from the germline V gene. The CDR3 DNA is TGTGCCAGCAGTAAGGACAGCGCTAATGAAAAACTGTTTTTT. This gives the protein CASSKDSANEKLFF.

The J gene is TRBJ2-1, the V gene TRBV9; D is uncertain. Deletions cut 3 bases from V and 0 bases from J, with 13 bases between. The CDR3 sequence is 16 residues long. Germline CDR1 reads SGDLS; CDR2 reads YYNGEE. DNA for the CDR3: TGTGCCAGCAGCGCGACTTTTTTGGGCTCCTACAATGAGCAGTTCTTC. Protein: CASSATFLGSYNEQFF.

The chain joins TRBV2 to TRBJ2-7, with unresolved D. In germline, CDR1 is SNHLY, CDR2 FYNNEI. Trimming cost V 3 bases and J 3 bases, with 6 bases left between them. This CDR3 is built from 12 residues. Written as DNA, the CDR3 is TGTGCCAGCAGTGAGTCCTACTACGAGCAGTACTTC. It yields the protein CASSESYYEQYF.

The chain employs TRBV5-1 and TRBJ2-3; D is perhaps TRBD2 (6 bases). V was cut by 4 bases and J by 6 bases, with 15 bases left in between. Per germline, CDR1 SGHRS and CDR2 YFSETQ. This CDR3 is built from 14 residues. The CDR3 DNA reads TGCGCCAGCAGCGCTGACTGGGGAGGTGATACGCAGTATTTT. It specifies CASSADWGGDTQYF.